What follows are 8 T cell receptor beta chains derived from one specimen sequenced in a study of OX40 agonist ivuxolimab in advanced cancers. The assay was immunoSEQ multiplex PCR, and TCRdb's table has in-frame clones only and misses some. The sample carries about 60,000 clones, roughly 86% recorded once. The sample here was CD4+ or CD8+ T cells sorted from blood, taken in a trial of the OX40 agonist ivuxolimab. Receptor source: an adult with an advanced solid tumor such as melanoma, head and neck, liver or kidney cancer.

The chain has TRBV5-1 and TRBJ1-6; 7 nucleotides line up with TRBD1. The CDR3 is 16 amino acids. Unmatched junction bases numbered 9, after V lost 5 bases and J lost 4 bases. CDR1 is SGHRS, CDR2 YFSETQ, per germline. The chain's CDR3 is CASRVTGTEYNSPLHF. In DNA, the CDR3 is TGCGCCAGCAGAGTAACCGGGACAGAGTATAATTCACCCCTCCACTTT.

V and J are TRBV7-3 and TRBJ1-1; D is uncertain. The CDR3 runs 13 residues. Germline CDR1 is SGHTA and CDR2 is FQGTGA. Trimming left V 5 bases short and J 0 bases short, with 7 bases between. In DNA form, the CDR3 reads TGTGCCAGCAGCCGGAACATGAACACTGAAGCTTTCTTT. Translation: CASSRNMNTEAFF.

V usage is TRBV27 and J usage is TRBJ2-2; TRBD1 is a possible D gene (5 bases). The CDR3 covers 13 residues. Per the germline V gene, CDR1 is MNHEY and CDR2 is SMNVEV (reference sequence). The ends were cut back, 3 bases at V and 5 bases at J, with 7 bases in the middle. CDR3 DNA sequence: TGTGCCAGCAGTTTTGGGGCGACCGGGGAGCTGTTTTTT. Amino acid sequence: CASSFGATGELFF.

The CDR3 loop reads CASSLRNYGYTF. As DNA, the CDR3 is TGCGCCAGCAGCTTGAGGAACTATGGCTACACCTTC. The chain links TRBV5-1 to TRBJ1-2; no reliable D call. The germline CDR1 and CDR2 sequences are SGHRS and YFSETQ. Trimming took off 1 base at V and 2 bases at J, with 3 bases between the two ends. The length of the CDR3 is 12 residues.

The chain employs TRBV5-4 and TRBJ2-5, with D unresolved. CDR1 is SGHNT, CDR2 YYREEE, per germline (reference sequence). The CDR3 runs to 15 residues. V gave up 5 bases and J gave up 1 base, with 15 bases separating them. The CDR3 DNA sequence: TGTGCCAGCAGGGTGGACCCGCTGGGCCAAGAGACCCAGTACTTC. It yields the protein CASRVDPLGQETQYF.

This clone has just one count. This chain connects TRBV5-1 to TRBJ1-2, with 9 bases identical to TRBD1. The germline V gene encodes CDR1 SGHRS and CDR2 YFSETQ. The CDR3 is made up of 16 amino acids. V gave up 2 bases and J gave up 5 bases; unmatched junction bases: 10. In DNA, the CDR3 is TGCGCCAGCAGCTTCACAGGGGGCGCTTCTTCTTATGGCTACACCTTC. Translating it yields CASSFTGGASSYGYTF.

The chain is built from TRBV28 and TRBJ1-5; D perhaps matches TRBD1 (6 bases). Trimming cost V 5 bases and J 4 bases, with 15 bases left between them. Germline V gene lookup returns CDR1 MDHEN and CDR2 SYDVKM. The CDR3 runs to 15 residues. The CDR3 loop is CASSLGGGLNQPQHF. The CDR3 region has the DNA TGTGCCAGCAGTCTCGGGGGGGGCTTAAATCAGCCCCAGCATTTT.

The chain couples TRBV5-5 to TRBJ1-2; D gene uncertain. The CDR3 runs 13 residues. The V gene's germline CDR1 is SGHKS and CDR2 YYEKEE (reference sequence). Trimming removed 0 bases from V and 0 bases from J, with 3 bases in between. CDR3 amino acids: CASSLVPNYGYTF. CDR3 sequence (DNA): TGTGCCAGCAGCTTGGTACCTAACTATGGCTACACCTTC.